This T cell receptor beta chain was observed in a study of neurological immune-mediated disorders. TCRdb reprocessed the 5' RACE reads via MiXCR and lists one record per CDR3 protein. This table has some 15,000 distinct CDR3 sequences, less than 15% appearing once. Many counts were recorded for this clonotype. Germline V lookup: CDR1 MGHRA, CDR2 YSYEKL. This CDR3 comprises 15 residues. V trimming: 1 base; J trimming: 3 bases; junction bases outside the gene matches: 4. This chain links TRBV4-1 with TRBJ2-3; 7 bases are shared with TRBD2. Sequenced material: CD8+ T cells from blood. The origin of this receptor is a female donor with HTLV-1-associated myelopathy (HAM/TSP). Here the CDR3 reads CASSQVPGGTDTQYF. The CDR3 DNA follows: TGCGCCAGCAGCCAAGTCCCCGGGGGGACAGATACGCAGTATTTT.